This entry lists 27 T cell receptor beta chains sequenced from one sample in a study of blood T cell repertoires in COVID-19. Generated by immunoSEQ multiplex PCR, the TCRdb table keeps only in-frame clones and is missing some. The profile shows under 200,000 clones, around nine tenths of them singletons. The material sequenced was peripheral blood. Every receptor here comes from a young man with active or convalescent COVID-19.

This rearrangement joins TRBV2 to TRBJ1-1, with 10 bases fitting TRBD1. From germline, CDR1 is SNHLY and CDR2 FYNNEI. Trimming at V came to 3 bases and at J to 6 bases, leaving 7 bases not matched to a gene. CDR3 length: 15 residues. The chain's CDR3 is CASSDGTGAWAEAFF. In nucleotides, the CDR3 is TGTGCCAGCAGTGATGGGACAGGGGCGTGGGCTGAAGCTTTCTTT.

The chain couples TRBV15 to TRBJ2-7; 10 positions agree with TRBD2. With 5 bases clipped from V and 4 bases from J, the junction kept 11 bases outside the gene matches. This CDR3 contains 16 residues. Germline V gene sequence: CDR1 LNHNV, CDR2 YYDKDF (reference sequence). CDR3 in amino acids: CATSPASGRDRYEQYF. The CDR3, as DNA: TGTGCCACCAGCCCCGCCAGCGGGAGGGATCGGTACGAGCAGTACTTC.

This clone was observed a handful of times. The chain links TRBV3-1 (or the pseudogene TRBV3-2) to TRBJ1-6; the match to TRBD1 covers 9 bases. The CDR3 contains 14 residues. Germline V gene sequence: CDR1 LGHDT, CDR2 YNNKEL (reference sequence). Germline trimming cut 3 bases from V and 6 bases from J; bases unmatched to any gene: 0. CDR3 sequence: CASSQDRGNSPLHF. Here the CDR3 DNA reads TGTGCCAGCAGCCAGGACAGGGGTAATTCACCCCTCCACTTT.

This rearrangement joins TRBV24-1 to TRBJ2-1, with D possibly TRBD1 on 5 matching bases. The germline V gene encodes CDR1 KGHDR and CDR2 SFDVKD. The CDR3 length is 14 residues. The ends were cut back, 5 bases at V and 5 bases at J, with 12 bases in the middle. The DNA for the CDR3 is TGTGCCACCAGTGTAGGGGAACGGCACAATGAGCAGTTCTTC. Translating it yields CATSVGERHNEQFF.

The rearrangement links TRBV4-3 to TRBJ1-4; 7 bases fit TRBD1. CDR1 and CDR2 from the germline V gene are LGHNA and YSLEER. The CDR3 is 15 amino acids. Germline trimming cut 1 base from V and 8 bases from J; bases unmatched to any gene: 7. The CDR3 DNA sequence: TGCGCCAGCAGCCAAGCGGACAGGATCTCCGAAAAACTGTTTTTT. Amino acid sequence: CASSQADRISEKLFF.

Only one count was recorded for this clone. The chain employs TRBV25-1 and TRBJ1-6; TRBD1 agrees at 7 bases. Losses at the gene ends were 4 bases for V and 4 bases for J; bases not matched to a gene: 7. The CDR3 totals 16 residues. CDR1 MGHDK and CDR2 SYGVNS come from the germline V gene. The CDR3 spells CASSVSGQRYNSPLHF. The DNA of the CDR3 is TGTGCCAGCAGTGTTTCGGGACAGCGATATAATTCACCCCTCCACTTT. The complete variable domain, with remaining parts taken from reference TRBV25-1 and TRBJ1-6, reads EADIYQTPRYLVIGTGKKITLECSQTMGHDKMYWYQQDPGMELHLIHYSYGVNSTEKGDLSSESTVSRIRTEHFPLTLESARPSHTSQYLCASSVSGQRYNSPLHFGNGTRLTVT.

The chain is built from TRBV4-3 and TRBJ2-7, with D possibly being TRBD2 (6 bases). Per germline, CDR1 LGHNA and CDR2 YSLEER. V was trimmed by 3 bases and J by 1 base, leaving 13 bases between them. The CDR3 spans 15 residues. The CDR3 region has the DNA TGCGCCAGCAGCCAGACGCTAGCGAGATCCTACGAGCAGTACTTC. Translated: CASSQTLARSYEQYF.

The chain combines TRBV5-4 with TRBJ1-1; 7 bases agree with TRBD1. J gave up 5 bases and V 0 bases, and 7 bases lay outside the gene matches. The germline CDR1 and CDR2 sequences are SGHNT and YYREEE (reference sequence). This CDR3 spans 15 amino acids. The CDR3 nucleotides read TGTGCCAGCAGCTTGGGGGGACAGCGCGGGACTGAAGCTTTCTTT. Translation gives CASSLGGQRGTEAFF.

This clone was counted once. The rearrangement links TRBV7-9 to TRBJ1-4; D is uncertain. Germline V gene data show CDR1 as SEHNR and CDR2 as FQNEAQ (reference sequence). The CDR3 covers 12 residues. Trimming removed 2 bases at V and 8 bases at J, with 6 bases between. The CDR3 spells CASSLMTEKLFF. CDR3 DNA: TGTGCCAGCAGCTTAATGACAGAAAAACTGTTTTTT. Using reference TRBV7-9 and TRBJ1-4 for the parts outside the CDR3, the full variable domain is DTGVSQNPRHKITKRGQNVTFRCDPISEHNRLYWYRQTLGQGPEFLTYFQNEAQLEKSRLLSDRFSAERPKGSFSTLEIQRTEQGDSAMYLCASSLMTEKLFFGSGTQLSVL.

The chain couples TRBV2 to TRBJ1-2; D is undetermined. CDR3 length: 12 residues. The V end lost 7 bases, the J end lost 4 bases, and 10 bases lay between the germline ends. CDR1 is SNHLY and CDR2 is FYNNEI in the germline V gene. CDR3 coding DNA: TGTGCCAGCAAAAGAACTATCTATGGCTACACCTTC. This translates into CASKRTIYGYTF.

The chain carries TRBV6-6 and TRBJ2-3; 12 nucleotides line up with TRBD2. CDR3 length: 17 amino acids. Germline loops: CDR1 MNHNY, CDR2 SVGAGI (reference sequence). Germline trimming cut 5 bases from V and 2 bases from J; bases unmatched to any gene: 8. The CDR3 DNA reads TGTGCCAGCAGTCTGCGACTAGCGGGGGAGATCACAGATACGCAGTATTTT. Encoded protein: CASSLRLAGEITDTQYF.

Only a few counts were recorded for this clone. V and J are TRBV30 and TRBJ1-2; TRBD1 might be the D (5 bases). This CDR3 has 10 residues. The germline V gene has CDR1 GTSNPN and CDR2 SVGIG (reference sequence). With 7 bases removed from V and 4 bases from J, the gap between germline ends came to 7 bases. The chain's CDR3 is CASGLYGYTF. CDR3 nucleotides: TGTGCCTCGGGACTCTATGGCTACACCTTC.

The chain recombines TRBV19 with TRBJ1-2; D unclear. The V and J ends lost 6 bases and 3 bases respectively, with 20 bases between them. Germline CDR1 is LNHDA and CDR2 is SQIVND (reference sequence). The CDR3 length is 16 residues. The CDR3 sequence is CASRPLGHPKDYGYTF. CDR3 DNA: TGTGCCAGTAGACCATTGGGCCACCCAAAGGACTATGGCTACACCTTC.

The J gene is TRBJ2-1, the V gene TRBV24-1; 10 bases are shared with TRBD2. V was clipped by 6 bases and J by 8 bases; unmatched bases: 9. Looked up from germline, CDR1 is KGHDR and CDR2 is SFDVKD. The CDR3 totals 15 residues. In DNA, the CDR3 is TGTGCCACCAGTTCGTTCAGCGGGGGGGCCCATGAGCAGTTCTTC. Amino acids: CATSSFSGGAHEQFF.

This clone showed up just once. The chain links TRBV5-1 to TRBJ2-2, with 11 bases lining up with TRBD2. J lost 0 bases, V lost 6 bases, and 4 bases had no gene match. This CDR3 has 16 residues. The germline V gene encodes CDR1 SGHRS and CDR2 YFSETQ. CDR3 nucleotides: TGCGCCAGCACCTCGGGACTAGCGGCGAACACCGGGGAGCTGTTTTTT. This codes for CASTSGLAANTGELFF. The whole variable domain, remainder taken from reference TRBV5-1 and TRBJ2-2, is KAGVTQTPRYLIKTRGQQVTLSCSPISGHRSVSWYQQTPGQGLQFLFEYFSETQRNKGNFPGRFSGRQFSNSRSEMNVSTLELGDSALYLCASTSGLAANTGELFFGEGSRLTVL.

The chain carries TRBV27 and TRBJ2-1, with 8 bases identical to TRBD2. Germline V gives CDR1 MNHEY, CDR2 SMNVEV (reference sequence). V trimming: 5 bases; J trimming: 1 base; junction bases outside the gene matches: 7. The CDR3 consists of 16 residues. CDR3 protein: CASSRSGGPSYNEQFF. In DNA form, the CDR3 reads TGTGCCAGCAGTAGGTCGGGGGGGCCATCCTACAATGAGCAGTTCTTC.

The gene calls are TRBV3-1 (or the pseudogene TRBV3-2) and TRBJ2-5; D is undetermined. Trimming removed 4 bases at V and 5 bases at J, with 14 bases between. The CDR3 has 14 amino acids. Per germline, CDR1 LGHDT and CDR2 YNNKEL (reference sequence). The CDR3 DNA reads as TGTGCCAGCAGCCTAGTTCGCGGCGCGGAGACCCAGTACTTC. Translated, it gives CASSLVRGAETQYF.

The V and J genes are TRBV9 and TRBJ2-7; TRBD2 is a possible D gene (6 bases). Germline V CDR1 and CDR2: SGDLS, YYNGEE. V was trimmed by 0 bases and J by 0 bases, leaving 10 bases between them. The CDR3 is 15 amino acids. CDR3 sequence reads: CASSVEGTGSYEQYF. The CDR3 DNA sequence: TGTGCCAGCAGCGTAGAGGGGACTGGCTCCTACGAGCAGTACTTC.

Notes on this clone: At one boundary the junction diverges from the germline segment, which might be a read error. The chain combines TRBV5-4 with TRBJ2-2, with a tentative D call TRBD1 (7 bases). Germline CDR1 and CDR2: SGHNT and YYREEE (reference sequence). The CDR3 has 17 residues. This chain's CDR3 is CASTLRSGGLDTGELFF. The CDR3 DNA follows: TGTGCCAGCACCTTGAGGTCAGGGGGGTTAGACACCGGGGAGCTGTTTTTT.

This chain connects TRBV14 to TRBJ1-1, with D perhaps matching TRBD1 (5 bases). The CDR3 sequence is 16 residues long. Germline lookup yields CDR1 SGHDN and CDR2 FVKESK. V was pared by 4 bases and J by 5 bases, with 20 bases between. The DNA for the CDR3 is TGTGCCAGCAGCCCCGGACGGGGGAGTGTATGGACTGAAGCTTTCTTT. Protein product: CASSPGRGSVWTEAFF.

The chain employs TRBV2 and TRBJ1-6; weak D call: TRBD1 (6 bases). The V end lost 4 bases, the J end lost 9 bases, and 13 bases lay between the germline ends. Germline values: CDR1 SNHLY, CDR2 FYNNEI. The CDR3 totals 14 residues. DNA for the CDR3: TGTGCCAGCAGTGCAGGGGCCGGCGCTTCACCCCTCCACTTT. It is translated as CASSAGAGASPLHF.

A word on this clone: Other DNA variants within this sample encode the same CDR3. The chain combines TRBV27 with TRBJ1-1; a weak D match, TRBD1 (5 bases). Germline V gives CDR1 MNHEY, CDR2 SMNVEV (reference sequence). The CDR3 runs 13 residues. V shed 3 bases and J shed 4 bases, with 9 bases lying between them. The CDR3 here is CASSLDTGTEAFF. The CDR3 DNA follows: TGTGCCAGCAGTTTGGATACAGGCACTGAAGCTTTCTTT.

CDR3 DNA sequence: TGTGCCAGTAGTATAGATCGTCGGCCGGACAGATGCTACGAGCAGTACGTC. Its protein product is CASSIDRRPDRCYEQYV. V is TRBV19 and J is TRBJ2-7, with a weak D call TRBD1 (6 bases). Germline assignment: CDR1 LNHDA and CDR2 SQIVND (reference sequence). V lost 0 bases and J 3 bases, leaving 18 bases between the germline ends. CDR3 length equals 17 residues.

The chain uses TRBV19 and TRBJ2-3, with TRBD2 matching over 7 bases. The CDR3 runs to 16 residues. CDR1 and CDR2 from the germline V gene are LNHDA and SQIVND (reference sequence). The J segment lost 1 base and the V segment lost 4 bases, leaving 8 bases of the junction unmatched. This chain's CDR3 is CASSTGTKAGTDTQYF. The CDR3 DNA reads as TGTGCCAGTAGTACCGGGACTAAGGCCGGCACAGATACGCAGTATTTT. Using reference TRBV19 and TRBJ2-3 for the parts outside the CDR3, the full variable domain is DGGITQSPKYLFRKEGQNVTLSCEQNLNHDAMYWYRQDPGQGLRLIYYSQIVNDFQKGDIAEGYSVSREKKESFPLTVTSAQKNPTAFYLCASSTGTKAGTDTQYFGPGTRLTVL.

This chain joins TRBV3-1 (or the pseudogene TRBV3-2) and TRBJ2-5; 7 bases map to TRBD2. The V gene end was trimmed by 1 base and the J gene end by 9 bases; junction bases not matched to a gene: 5. Per the germline V gene, CDR1 is LGHDT and CDR2 is YNNKEL (reference sequence). There are 13 residues in the CDR3. The CDR3 DNA sequence: TGTGCCAGCAGCCAAGCCGCTGCGGGGGCCCAGTACTTC. This codes for CASSQAAAGAQYF.

This rearrangement joins TRBV19 to TRBJ2-3; D is ambiguous. The germline V gene has CDR1 LNHDA and CDR2 SQIVND (reference sequence). CDR3 length equals 13 residues. The ends were cut back, 9 bases at V and 0 bases at J, with 10 bases in the middle. This chain's CDR3 is CASGLGSTDTQYF. The CDR3 DNA reads as TGTGCCAGCGGTCTAGGTAGCACAGATACGCAGTATTTT.

The chain employs TRBV28 and TRBJ2-5; D uncertain. The germline V gene encodes CDR1 MDHEN and CDR2 SYDVKM. V lost 6 bases to trimming and J lost 9 bases, with 11 bases between them. The CDR3 length is 11 residues. The DNA for the CDR3 is TGTGCCAGCAGCTCCGTCTTCTCCCAGTACTTC. Translation gives CASSSVFSQYF. Combining the CDR3 with reference TRBV28 and TRBJ2-5 gives the whole variable domain DVKVTQSSRYLVKRTGEKVFLECVQDMDHENMFWYRQDPGLGLRLIYFSYDVKMKEKGDIPEGYSVSREKKERFSLILESASTNQTSMYLCASSSVFSQYFGPGTRLLVL.